Below, 20 T cell receptor beta chains from the same sample are listed, as sequenced in a study of blood T cell repertoires in COVID-19. Sequencing was performed with immunoSEQ multiplex PCR; in TCRdb, only in-frame clones are kept and a portion is missing. The sample holds 200,000 to 250,000 clones, around three quarters seen once. The sequenced sample was peripheral blood. The receptors originated from a woman in her seventies with acute or convalescent COVID-19.

The chain is built from TRBV7-8 and TRBJ2-4, with 8 bases matching TRBD1. Trimming at V came to 2 bases and at J to 1 base, leaving 7 bases not matched to a gene. Germline CDR1 SGHVS, CDR2 FQNEAQ. The CDR3 length is 17 residues. CDR3 residues: CASSLLQGEGAKNIQYF. CDR3 DNA sequence: TGTGCCAGCAGCTTATTACAGGGGGAAGGCGCCAAAAACATTCAGTACTTC. The whole variable domain, remainder taken from reference TRBV7-8 and TRBJ2-4, is GAGVSQSPRYKVAKRGQDVALRCDPISGHVSLFWYQQALGQGPEFLTYFQNEAQLDKSGLPSDRFFAERPEGSVSTLKIQRTQQEDSAVYLCASSLLQGEGAKNIQYFGAGTRLSVL.

The chain combines TRBV5-1 with TRBJ2-1; 9 bases match TRBD1. CDR3 length equals 15 residues. The J segment lost 5 bases and the V segment lost 4 bases, leaving 7 bases of the junction unmatched. Germline V gives CDR1 SGHRS, CDR2 YFSETQ. The CDR3 DNA is TGCGCCAGCAGCGAAGGGACAGGGTCCCACAATGAGCAGTTCTTC. Protein product: CASSEGTGSHNEQFF.

The genes are TRBV7-9 and TRBJ2-4; perhaps TRBD1 as D (5 bases). The CDR3 loop spans 15 amino acids. V lost 4 bases, J lost 1 base, and 11 bases lay in between. Looked up from germline, CDR1 is SEHNR and CDR2 is FQNEAQ (reference sequence). DNA of the CDR3: TGTGCCAGCAGCTCAGCCAGGGTGGCCAAAAACATTCAGTACTTC. It yields the protein CASSSARVAKNIQYF.

The chain has TRBV6-5 and TRBJ2-3; D not certain. Deletions cut 2 bases from V and 2 bases from J, with 2 bases between. Germline values: CDR1 MNHEY, CDR2 SVGAGI. This CDR3 contains 12 residues. DNA for the CDR3: TGTGCCAGCAGTTACCTCACAGATACGCAGTATTTT. Translated, it gives CASSYLTDTQYF.

The chain employs TRBV4-1 and TRBJ1-2; D might be TRBD1 (6 bases). Germline CDR1 and CDR2: MGHRA and YSYEKL. The CDR3 covers 15 residues. With 1 base removed from V and 8 bases from J, the gap between germline ends came to 17 bases. CDR3 protein: CASSQAPPRGIGYTF. The CDR3 DNA sequence: TGCGCCAGCAGCCAAGCCCCTCCCAGGGGAATCGGCTACACCTTC.

The chain employs TRBV6-2 or TRBV6-3 and TRBJ2-7; 14 nucleotides match TRBD2. V lost 2 bases and J lost 1; bases outside the gene matches: 10. CDR3 length: 19 amino acids. Germline V gene lookup returns CDR1 MNHEY and CDR2 SVGEGT. CDR3 sequence: CASSYELGLAGAGSYEQYF. The CDR3 nucleotides read TGTGCCAGCAGTTACGAGTTGGGACTAGCGGGGGCCGGGTCCTACGAGCAGTACTTC.

This clone came up a few times. This sequence joins TRBV18 and TRBJ2-7, with unresolved D. V was pared by 3 bases and J by 4 bases, with 13 bases between. Germline V lookup: CDR1 KGHSH, CDR2 LQKENI. The CDR3 spans 14 residues. The CDR3 nucleotides read TGTGCCAGCTCACCTTCACGTCTCGGGTACGAGCAGTACTTC. Its translation is CASSPSRLGYEQYF.

The CDR3 region is CASSYLDSNSPLHF. The CDR3 coding sequence is TGTGCCAGCAGTTACCTTGACAGTAATTCACCCCTCCACTTT. This sequence joins TRBV6-5 and TRBJ1-6; TRBD1 is a possible D gene (5 bases). CDR3 size: 14 residues. Germline CDR1 reads MNHEY; CDR2 reads SVGAGI. V lost 2 bases, J lost 6 bases, and 8 bases lay in between.

The chain carries TRBV28 and TRBJ1-2, with D possibly TRBD1 on 5 matching bases. Germline V gene data show CDR1 as MDHEN and CDR2 as SYDVKM. CDR3 size: 15 residues. V lost 3 bases and J lost 3, with 14 bases in between. The CDR3 bases are TGTGCCAGCAGTTTTGGGGCAGTCGGCTACTATGGCTACACCTTC. Translated, it gives CASSFGAVGYYGYTF.

V gene TRBV5-5 combines with J gene TRBJ1-3; TRBD1 matches at 10 bases. The V gene's germline CDR1 is SGHKS and CDR2 YYEKEE (reference sequence). This CDR3 is built from 15 residues. Losses at the gene ends were 4 bases for V and 4 bases for J; bases not matched to a gene: 5. CDR3 DNA: TGTGCCAGCAGCCAGACAGGGGGCACGGGAAACACCATATATTTT. It yields the protein CASSQTGGTGNTIYF.

The V gene is TRBV30, the J gene TRBJ1-2; the D gene is possibly TRBD1 (6 bases). The CDR3 is 17 amino acids. CDR1 is GTSNPN and CDR2 is SVGIG in the germline V gene (reference sequence). V lost 4 bases and J 2 bases, leaving 23 bases between the germline ends. The CDR3 DNA sequence: TGTGCCTGGACTAGGGGAGGAGGGGGGGTTCGGAACTATGGCTACACCTTC. Its protein is CAWTRGGGGVRNYGYTF. The full variable domain, in which reference TRBV30 and TRBJ1-2 provide the parts outside the CDR3, is SQTIHQWPATLVQPVGSPLSLECTVEGTSNPNLYWYRQAAGRGLQLLFYSVGIGQISSEVPQNLSASRPQDRQFILSSKKLLLSDSGFYLCAWTRGGGGVRNYGYTFGSGTRLTVV.

This chain links TRBV27 with TRBJ2-1; 12 nucleotides align to TRBD2. Unmatched junction bases numbered 3, after V lost 1 base and J lost 8 bases. The CDR3 consists of 15 residues. CDR1 and CDR2 (germline): MNHEY, SMNVEV (reference sequence). The CDR3 loop reads CASSLWLAGGDEQFF. The CDR3 coding sequence is TGTGCCAGCAGTTTATGGCTAGCGGGGGGGGATGAGCAGTTCTTC.

CDR3 DNA sequence: TGTGCCAGCATAGGGGCGGACAGGGTCGGTGAAAAACTGTTTTTT. Translated, it gives CASIGADRVGEKLFF. This rearrangement joins TRBV2 to TRBJ1-4; 8 nucleotides match TRBD1. Unmatched junction bases numbered 11, after V lost 7 bases and J lost 7 bases. Germline V gene data show CDR1 as SNHLY and CDR2 as FYNNEI. This CDR3 has 15 amino acids.

V gene TRBV27 combines with J gene TRBJ1-6, with D hard to call. Trimming took 3 bases from V and 7 from J, leaving 19 bases between them. Germline V gives CDR1 MNHEY, CDR2 SMNVEV (reference sequence). The CDR3 is 17 residues long. CDR3 nucleotides: TGTGCCAGCAGTTTTAAGTTTGGTTCATCAGGCAATTCACCCCTCCACTTT. Its translation is CASSFKFGSSGNSPLHF.

V usage is TRBV18 and J usage is TRBJ1-2, with D unresolved. The CDR3 runs 13 residues. The germline gives CDR1 KGHSH, CDR2 LQKENI. V was trimmed by 2 bases and J by 5 bases, leaving 9 bases between them. This CDR3 reads CASSPDAGYGYTF. The DNA for the CDR3 is TGTGCCAGCTCACCAGACGCCGGGTATGGCTACACCTTC.

This clone was recorded at least ten times. The V and J genes are TRBV6-5 and TRBJ1-1; no definite D call. The CDR3 totals 11 residues. Trimming shortened V by 2 bases and J by 10 bases, and 8 bases separated the two germline ends. The germline CDR1 and CDR2 sequences are MNHEY and SVGAGI. In DNA form, the CDR3 reads TGTGCCAGCAGTTACGCCTACAGAGCTTTCTTT. Translating gives CASSYAYRAFF.

The rearrangement joins TRBV19 to TRBJ1-1, with 11 positions matching TRBD1. Per the germline V gene, CDR1 is LNHDA and CDR2 is SQIVND (reference sequence). This CDR3 is 14 amino acids long. With V trimmed by 3 bases and J by 4 bases, 1 base remained unmatched. The chain's CDR3 is CASSMGQGGTEAFF. The DNA for the CDR3 is TGTGCCAGTAGTATGGGACAGGGGGGCACTGAAGCTTTCTTT.

In its sample, this clone was seen once. The chain combines TRBV5-1 with TRBJ2-3; 8 bases are a match to TRBD2. The CDR3 is made up of 15 amino acids. Trimming at V came to 4 bases and at J to 4 bases, leaving 8 bases not matched to a gene. Germline V gene lookup returns CDR1 SGHRS and CDR2 YFSETQ. The chain's CDR3 is CASSESGGQSDTQYF. In DNA form, the CDR3 reads TGCGCCAGCAGCGAAAGCGGGGGCCAATCAGATACGCAGTATTTT. The whole variable domain, filled in from reference TRBV5-1 and TRBJ2-3, reads KAGVTQTPRYLIKTRGQQVTLSCSPISGHRSVSWYQQTPGQGLQFLFEYFSETQRNKGNFPGRFSGRQFSNSRSEMNVSTLELGDSALYLCASSESGGQSDTQYFGPGTRLTVL.

The count of this clone is one. The rearrangement links TRBV5-1 to TRBJ1-1; no reliable D call. Germline CDR1 and CDR2: SGHRS and YFSETQ. V was trimmed by 2 bases and J by 0 bases, leaving 11 bases between them. The CDR3 runs to 15 residues. CDR3 sequence: CASSFGSLMNTEAFF. The CDR3 DNA reads TGCGCCAGCAGCTTCGGGTCGCTCATGAACACTGAAGCTTTCTTT.

This rearrangement joins TRBV4-3 to TRBJ2-3; tentatively, D is TRBD2 (5 bases). There are 14 residues in the CDR3. V lost 2 bases to trimming and J lost 4 bases, with 10 bases between them. The germline V gene has CDR1 LGHNA and CDR2 YSLEER. The CDR3: CASSQRSRADTQYF. DNA for the CDR3: TGCGCCAGCAGCCAAAGGTCGAGGGCAGATACGCAGTATTTT.